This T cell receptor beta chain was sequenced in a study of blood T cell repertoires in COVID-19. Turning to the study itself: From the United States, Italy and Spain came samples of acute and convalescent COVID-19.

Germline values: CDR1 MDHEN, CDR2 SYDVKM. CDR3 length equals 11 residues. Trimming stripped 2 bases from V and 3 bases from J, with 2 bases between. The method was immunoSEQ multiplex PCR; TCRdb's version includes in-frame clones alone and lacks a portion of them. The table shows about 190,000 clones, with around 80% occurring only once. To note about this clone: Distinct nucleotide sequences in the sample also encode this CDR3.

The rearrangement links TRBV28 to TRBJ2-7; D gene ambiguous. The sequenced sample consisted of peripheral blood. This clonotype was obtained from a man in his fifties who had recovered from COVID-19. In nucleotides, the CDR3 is TGTGCCAGCAGTTTACGCTACGAGCAGTACTTC. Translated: CASSLRYEQYF.